The 10 T cell receptor beta chains listed next were all sequenced from one sample in a study of T cell responses to AZD1222 COVID-19 vaccine. Profiled with immunoSEQ multiplex PCR; TCRdb holds only in-frame clones, not every one. The sample has some 150,000 clones; over 75% are singletons. The sample was peripheral blood, taken on day 0 of AZD1222 vaccination. Receptor source: an adult in good health.

On this clone: Germline and junction disagree at one end, which may indicate a read error. The rearrangement links TRBV10-1 to TRBJ2-7, with a tentative D call TRBD2 (7 bases). This CDR3 is 14 amino acids long. Germline V CDR1 and CDR2: WNHNN, SYGVQD (reference sequence). The CDR3 here is CASGAERGGSRLDF. In nucleotides, the CDR3 is TGCGCCAGCGGTGCGGAGAGGGGGGGGAGCCGGCTGGACTTC.

This rearrangement joins TRBV4-2 to TRBJ2-1; 7 positions match TRBD2. The CDR3 length is 15 residues. Looked up from germline, CDR1 is LGHNA and CDR2 is YNFKEQ. Unmatched junction bases numbered 5, after V lost 4 bases and J lost 2 bases. CDR3 amino acids: CASSREREAYNEQFF. The CDR3 coding sequence is TGTGCCAGCAGCCGCGAGCGGGAAGCCTACAATGAGCAGTTCTTC.

This sequence joins TRBV4-1 and TRBJ1-4; TRBD1 is a possible D gene (6 bases). Germline V gives CDR1 MGHRA, CDR2 YSYEKL. V was shortened by 1 base and J by 7 bases, with 19 bases between the two germline ends. The CDR3 totals 17 residues. The CDR3: CASSQGPIRGAREKLFF. The CDR3, as DNA: TGCGCCAGCAGCCAAGGACCGATTAGGGGGGCGCGTGAAAAACTGTTTTTT.

The chain couples TRBV18 to TRBJ2-1; D is perhaps TRBD1 or TRBD2 (5 bases each). V dropped 2 bases and J dropped 4 bases, with 15 bases sitting between them. The CDR3 consists of 16 residues. CDR1 and CDR2 from the germline V gene are KGHSH and LQKENI. CDR3 region: CASSPAGTDGYNEQFF. The CDR3 DNA follows: TGTGCCAGCTCACCAGCCGGGACCGACGGATACAATGAGCAGTTCTTC.

The chain is built from TRBV2 and TRBJ1-5; D is unresolved. Germline V gene data show CDR1 as SNHLY and CDR2 as FYNNEI. Between the trimmed V and J ends, which lost 1 base and 1 base, there was a span of 2 bases. This CDR3 has 13 amino acids. The CDR3 is CASSEESNQPQHF. The CDR3 DNA is TGTGCCAGCAGTGAAGAGAGCAATCAGCCCCAGCATTTT. Complete variable domain (other parts from reference TRBV2 and TRBJ1-5): EPEVTQTPSHQVTQMGQEVILRCVPISNHLYFYWYRQILGQKVEFLVSFYNNEISEKSEIFDDQFSVERPDGSNFTLKIRSTKLEDSAMYFCASSEESNQPQHFGDGTRLSIL.

This clone was seen once. The V call is TRBV6-5, the J call TRBJ2-2; no definite D call. Germline V gene lookup returns CDR1 MNHEY and CDR2 SVGAGI. The CDR3 totals 14 residues. V lost 2 bases, J lost 4 bases, and 8 bases lay in between. Here the CDR3 DNA reads TGTGCCAGCAGTTACCAGCCCTTCACCGGGGAGCTGTTTTTT. Translation gives CASSYQPFTGELFF.

The V gene is TRBV7-8, the J gene TRBJ1-6; D unclear. Germline lookup yields CDR1 SGHVS and CDR2 FQNEAQ. The CDR3 spans 8 residues. V shed 9 bases and J shed 10 bases, with 1 base lying between them. CDR3 loop: CARSPLHF. DNA of the CDR3: TGTGCCAGATCACCCCTCCACTTT.

The chain is built from TRBV6-6 and TRBJ1-2; 9 bases map to TRBD1. The CDR3 contains 16 residues. Trimming at V came to 2 bases and at J to 5 bases, leaving 9 bases not matched to a gene. CDR1 MNHNY and CDR2 SVGAGI come from the germline V gene (reference sequence). The CDR3 region has the DNA TGTGCCAGCAGTTACGGATCCGGGACAGGGTTTTATGGCTACACCTTC. Translation: CASSYGSGTGFYGYTF.

This chain links TRBV2 with TRBJ1-5; 8 bases align to TRBD1. Germline CDR1 SNHLY, CDR2 FYNNEI. The CDR3 extends over 14 amino acids. The junction had 7 bases not matched to a gene; V was cut back by 6 bases and J by 6 bases. This CDR3 reads CASSADRASQPQHF. CDR3 sequence (DNA): TGTGCCAGCAGCGCGGACAGGGCGAGTCAGCCCCAGCATTTT.

The chain links TRBV12-3 or TRBV12-4 to TRBJ2-1; D is perhaps TRBD2 (5 bases). CDR3 length: 12 residues. V was clipped by 7 bases and J by 10 bases, with 14 bases between them. CDR3 in amino acids: CASTFRGYEQFF. CDR3 nucleotide sequence: TGTGCCAGCACGTTTCGGGGTTACGAGCAGTTCTTC.